This record concerns one TCR beta chain sequence. The data are from a study of blood T cells in healthy people across ages. This CDR3 is built from 12 residues. The germline V and J ends were trimmed by 7 bases and 5 bases, with 9 bases remaining between them. Sample-barcoded 5' priming and a J-beta primer mix drove a second PCR of about 6 to 12 cycles. TCRdb reprocessed the 5' RACE reads via MiXCR and lists one record per CDR3 protein. Here the sample spans some 880,000 distinct CDR3 sequences, 36% being singletons. At least 5 micrograms of total RNA were extracted per sample. This chain uses TRBV12-3 or TRBV12-4 with TRBJ1-5; D is uncertain. This sequence originates from a man younger than 35 in good health. Material for sequencing was blood. CDR3 amino acids: CASTLDDQPQHF. The CDR3 bases are TGTGCCAGCACCCTCGACGATCAGCCCCAGCATTTT.